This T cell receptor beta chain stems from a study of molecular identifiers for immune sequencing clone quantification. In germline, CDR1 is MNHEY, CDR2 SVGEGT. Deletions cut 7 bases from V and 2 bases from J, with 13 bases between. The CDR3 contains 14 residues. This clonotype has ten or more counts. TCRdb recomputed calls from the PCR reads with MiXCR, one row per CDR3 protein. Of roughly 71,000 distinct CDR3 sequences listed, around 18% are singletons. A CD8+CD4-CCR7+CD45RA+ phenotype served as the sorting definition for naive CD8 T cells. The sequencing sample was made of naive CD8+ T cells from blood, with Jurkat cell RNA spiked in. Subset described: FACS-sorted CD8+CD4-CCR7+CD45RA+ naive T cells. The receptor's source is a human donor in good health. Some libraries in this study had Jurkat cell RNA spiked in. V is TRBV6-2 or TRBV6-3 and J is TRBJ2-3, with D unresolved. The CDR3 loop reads CASTLEFYTDTQYF. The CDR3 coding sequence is TGTGCCAGCACCTTGGAGTTTTACACAGATACGCAGTATTTT.